This entry lists 29 T cell receptor beta chains sequenced from one sample in a study of cytomegalovirus exposure and HLA in healthy donors. Primers: 60 Vbeta forward and 13 Jbeta reverse. Produced via immunoSEQ multiplex PCR; TCRdb's table is partial and in-frame only. The sample holds around 180,000 clones, approximately 71% seen once. Material: PBMCs. These receptor sequences come from a girl aged 10 to 17 in good health and CMV-seronegative.

The V gene is TRBV6-5, the J gene TRBJ2-7; 7 positions agree with TRBD1. The CDR3 runs 15 residues. Germline-derived CDR1 and CDR2 are MNHEY and SVGAGI. V dropped 5 bases and J dropped 4; count of bases not matched to a gene: 11. The CDR3 DNA reads TGTGCCAGCAGTAGTCCCTGGGACAGAAATTACGAGCAGTACTTC. It yields the protein CASSSPWDRNYEQYF.

This chain uses TRBV18 with TRBJ1-4; 7 nucleotides agree with TRBD1. J was trimmed by 3 bases and V by 1 base; bases with no gene match: 11. The CDR3 consists of 18 residues. The V gene's germline CDR1 is KGHSH and CDR2 LQKENI. Written as DNA, the CDR3 is TGTGCCAGCTCACCACTGGAGACAGGGCAGGGGCCTAATGAAAAACTGTTTTTT. Its protein product is CASSPLETGQGPNEKLFF.

The V gene is TRBV7-8, the J gene TRBJ1-2; D possibly corresponds to TRBD1 (6 bases). The CDR3 is made up of 14 amino acids. The V gene lost 6 bases and the J gene lost 5 bases, with 16 bases spanning the gap. CDR1 is SGHVS and CDR2 is FQNEAQ in the germline V gene. The CDR3: CASSNPGAQYGYTF. CDR3 bases: TGTGCCAGCAGTAATCCAGGGGCTCAGTATGGCTACACCTTC.

The V and J genes are TRBV5-1 and TRBJ2-5, with TRBD1 identical over 10 bases. This CDR3 is built from 18 residues. Unmatched junction bases numbered 13, after V lost 1 base and J lost 4 bases. Germline V CDR1 and CDR2: SGHRS, YFSETQ. The CDR3 is CASSLTGGQGLSGETQYF. CDR3 in DNA: TGCGCCAGCAGCTTGACGGGGGGACAGGGGCTATCGGGAGAGACCCAGTACTTC.

This clone was found a few times. The chain recombines TRBV6-5 with TRBJ2-7; TRBD2 might be the D (5 bases). The CDR3 has 13 amino acids. Germline V gene sequence: CDR1 MNHEY, CDR2 SVGAGI. Trimming stripped 3 bases from V and 2 bases from J, with 8 bases between. In nucleotides, the CDR3 is TGTGCCAGCAGTTATGAGGGCGCCTACGAGCAGTACTTC. This sequence encodes CASSYEGAYEQYF.

V gene TRBV28 combines with J gene TRBJ1-5; D is ambiguous. V lost 2 bases and J 1 base, leaving 6 bases between the germline ends. The CDR3 extends over 14 amino acids. Germline-derived CDR1 and CDR2 are MDHEN and SYDVKM. CDR3 sequence reads: CASSLLISNQPQHF. The CDR3 DNA sequence: TGTGCCAGCAGTTTACTTATCAGCAATCAGCCCCAGCATTTT.

This chain links TRBV6-5 with TRBJ1-2, with TRBD1 identical over 9 bases. This CDR3 spans 13 amino acids. CDR1 and CDR2 from the germline V gene are MNHEY and SVGAGI. V dropped 5 bases and J dropped 8; count of bases not matched to a gene: 6. The DNA of the CDR3 is TGTGCCAGCAGTAAACAGGGGGCGCGGGGCTACACCTTC. This gives the protein CASSKQGARGYTF.

This sequence joins TRBV15 and TRBJ2-7; TRBD1 matches at 7 bases. Germline loops: CDR1 LNHNV, CDR2 YYDKDF (reference sequence). The CDR3 runs to 14 residues. V was clipped by 6 bases and J by 3 bases; unmatched bases: 8. CDR3 sequence: CATSIDRVGYEQYF. Written as DNA, the CDR3 is TGTGCCACCAGTATAGACAGGGTGGGCTACGAGCAGTACTTC.

The count of this clone is one. The J gene is TRBJ2-7, the V gene TRBV19, with 9 nucleotides matching TRBD2. The CDR3 runs 14 residues. The V gene end was trimmed by 5 bases and the J gene end by 0 bases; junction bases not matched to a gene: 2. CDR1 is LNHDA and CDR2 is SQIVND in the germline V gene (reference sequence). CDR3 amino acids: CASSQRGASYEQYF. The CDR3 DNA sequence: TGTGCCAGTAGTCAGCGGGGGGCCTCCTACGAGCAGTACTTC.

The rearrangement uses TRBV7-9 and TRBJ2-5, with D perhaps TRBD2 (6 bases). In germline, CDR1 is SEHNR, CDR2 FQNEAQ (reference sequence). The CDR3 covers 15 residues. The V and J ends lost 3 bases and 1 base respectively, with 12 bases between them. The CDR3 spells CASSLEGRVQETQYF. For the CDR3, the DNA is TGTGCCAGCAGCTTGGAGGGAAGGGTCCAAGAGACCCAGTACTTC.

This clone appeared once. The rearrangement links TRBV5-6 to TRBJ1-1, with a tentative D call TRBD1 (6 bases). Germline V gene sequence: CDR1 SGHDT, CDR2 YYEEEE. The CDR3 has 15 residues. V was clipped by 3 bases and J by 1 base, with 13 bases between them. The CDR3 sequence: CASSSSPDRNTEAFF. The CDR3 nucleotides are TGTGCCAGCAGCTCGTCTCCGGACAGGAACACTGAAGCTTTCTTT. Based on the CDR3 plus reference TRBV5-6 and TRBJ1-1, the full variable domain is DAGVTQSPTHLIKTRGQQVTLRCSPKSGHDTVSWYQQALGQGPQFIFQYYEEEERQRGNFPDRFSGHQFPNYSSELNVNALLLGDSALYLCASSSSPDRNTEAFFGQGTRLTVV.

The CDR3 DNA reads as TGTGCCACCAGCAGAGATCGGGAGTACTACGAGCAGTACTTC. Amino acid sequence: CATSRDREYYEQYF. The rearrangement links TRBV15 to TRBJ2-7, with D perhaps matching TRBD2 (6 bases). The CDR3 sequence is 14 residues long. The germline V gene encodes CDR1 LNHNV and CDR2 YYDKDF (reference sequence). V gave up 0 bases and J gave up 3 bases, with 9 bases separating them.

This clone has just a few counts. The chain recombines TRBV18 with TRBJ1-4; 8 bases are a match to TRBD1. The CDR3 loop spans 15 amino acids. Unmatched junction bases numbered 3, after V lost 0 bases and J lost 6 bases. CDR1 is KGHSH, CDR2 LQKENI, per germline. The CDR3 loop is CASSPPDRGHEKLFF. CDR3 bases: TGTGCCAGCTCACCACCTGACAGGGGTCATGAAAAACTGTTTTTT.

This chain joins TRBV25-1 and TRBJ1-4; D is ambiguous. The CDR3 spans 13 residues. The germline gives CDR1 MGHDK, CDR2 SYGVNS. The V and J ends lost 8 bases and 4 bases respectively, with 11 bases between them. The CDR3 sequence is CASLREINEKLFF. For the CDR3, the DNA is TGTGCCAGCCTTAGGGAGATTAATGAAAAACTGTTTTTT. Full variable domain (outside the CDR3, taken from reference TRBV25-1 and TRBJ1-4): EADIYQTPRYLVIGTGKKITLECSQTMGHDKMYWYQQDPGMELHLIHYSYGVNSTEKGDLSSESTVSRIRTEHFPLTLESARPSHTSQYLCASLREINEKLFFGSGTQLSVL.

The chain carries TRBV7-7 and TRBJ2-5; unclear D gene. V lost 2 bases to trimming and J lost 5 bases, with 15 bases between them. CDR3 length: 15 amino acids. Germline values: CDR1 SSHAT, CDR2 FNYEAQ (reference sequence). The CDR3 reads CASSLTVSTWETQYF. The CDR3, as DNA: TGTGCCAGCAGCTTAACAGTCTCCACTTGGGAGACCCAGTACTTC.

The chain employs TRBV7-6 and TRBJ2-1, with 7 bases aligning to TRBD1. The V gene end was trimmed by 4 bases and the J gene end by 9 bases; junction bases not matched to a gene: 3. The CDR3 extends over 12 amino acids. Germline lookup yields CDR1 SGHVS and CDR2 FNYEAQ. In nucleotides, the CDR3 is TGTGCCAGCAGCTACCGGGACAGTGAGCAGTTCTTC. This codes for CASSYRDSEQFF.

The V gene is TRBV19, the J gene TRBJ1-2; 9 nucleotides match TRBD1. V trimming: 5 bases; J trimming: 5 bases; junction bases outside the gene matches: 6. The CDR3 is 14 amino acids. The germline gives CDR1 LNHDA, CDR2 SQIVND (reference sequence). This CDR3 is CASSPETGGYGYTF. CDR3 nucleotides: TGTGCCAGTAGTCCCGAGACAGGGGGATATGGCTACACCTTC.

This clone turned up a few times. Other DNA sequences of this sample code for an identical CDR3. The genes are TRBV5-1 and TRBJ2-5; 12 positions match TRBD2. The junction had 5 bases not matched to a gene; V was cut back by 3 bases and J by 5 bases. The CDR3 loop spans 15 amino acids. Germline-derived CDR1 and CDR2 are SGHRS and YFSETQ. CDR3 DNA sequence: TGCGCCAGCAGCTCCCTAGCGGGGGGGCCGGAGACCCAGTACTTC. Encoded protein: CASSSLAGGPETQYF.

This chain connects TRBV5-5 to TRBJ1-2, with a weak D call TRBD1 (6 bases). Germline CDR1 SGHKS, CDR2 YYEKEE (reference sequence). V lost 4 bases and J 8 bases, leaving 21 bases between the germline ends. The CDR3 contains 15 residues. The CDR3 DNA sequence: TGTGCCAGCAGCCTCCTCAAGGGGGAATTCGGGGGCTACACCTTC. Protein: CASSLLKGEFGGYTF.

The chain recombines TRBV5-1 with TRBJ1-5; possibly TRBD1 for D (5 bases). The ends were cut back, 0 bases at V and 6 bases at J, with 13 bases in the middle. The CDR3 length is 15 residues. Germline CDR1 reads SGHRS; CDR2 reads YFSETQ. The CDR3 DNA reads TGCGCCAGCAGCTTGGCCCTGGGGGGGGGTCAGCCCCAGCATTTT. Translation: CASSLALGGGQPQHF.

This rearrangement joins TRBV4-2 to TRBJ1-6; TRBD1 matches 7 bases. V was clipped by 1 base and J by 4 bases; unmatched bases: 1. The length of the CDR3 is 15 residues. Germline CDR1 LGHNA, CDR2 YNFKEQ. The CDR3 region has the DNA TGTGCCAGCAGCCAAGGGACAGGATATAATTCACCCCTCCACTTT. It codes for CASSQGTGYNSPLHF.

This chain joins TRBV5-6 and TRBJ2-1, with 9 bases fitting TRBD1. Germline lookup yields CDR1 SGHDT and CDR2 YYEEEE. V trimming: 1 base; J trimming: 1 base; junction bases outside the gene matches: 3. The CDR3 extends over 16 amino acids. The CDR3 sequence: CASSLRTGDSYNEQFF. In DNA, the CDR3 is TGTGCCAGCAGCTTGCGGACAGGGGATTCCTACAATGAGCAGTTCTTC.

This clone has only one observation. V is TRBV2 and J is TRBJ1-4; possibly TRBD1 for D (5 bases). Germline V gives CDR1 SNHLY, CDR2 FYNNEI. The V end lost 1 base, the J end lost 4 bases, and 19 bases lay between the germline ends. There are 18 residues in the CDR3. CDR3 sequence reads: CASSEVVSWGGDNEKLFF. CDR3 sequence (DNA): TGTGCCAGCAGTGAAGTAGTATCATGGGGGGGAGATAATGAAAAACTGTTTTTT.

The V gene is TRBV10-1, the J gene TRBJ2-7; 8 bases fit TRBD1. Trimming at V came to 3 bases and at J to 1 base, leaving 2 bases not matched to a gene. CDR1 and CDR2 from the germline V gene are WNHNN and SYGVQD (reference sequence). This CDR3 spans 14 amino acids. CDR3 sequence: CASSDRGRSYEQYF. CDR3 in DNA: TGCGCCAGCAGTGACAGGGGGCGATCCTACGAGCAGTACTTC.

This clone appeared a few times. The chain carries TRBV27 and TRBJ1-6; D unresolved. V was clipped by 5 bases and J by 7 bases, with 9 bases between them. The CDR3 totals 13 residues. Germline CDR1 MNHEY, CDR2 SMNVEV (reference sequence). The CDR3 nucleotides read TGTGCCAGCAGTCTTAGTCCCAATTCACCCCTCCACTTT. Translated, it gives CASSLSPNSPLHF.

This sequence joins TRBV5-4 and TRBJ1-2; D is perhaps TRBD1 (6 bases). The V and J ends lost 7 bases and 7 bases respectively, with 23 bases between them. Germline V CDR1 and CDR2: SGHNT, YYREEE (reference sequence). The CDR3 has 15 amino acids. Here the CDR3 reads CASAFQVQGSAGYTF. The CDR3 nucleotides are TGTGCCAGCGCCTTCCAGGTACAGGGCTCGGCTGGCTACACCTTC.

The chain carries TRBV2 and TRBJ1-1; D unresolved. The V end was cut by 6 bases, the J end by 0 bases, with 11 bases between. The length of the CDR3 is 14 residues. Germline CDR1 reads SNHLY; CDR2 reads FYNNEI. CDR3 protein: CASRRTTMNTEAFF. Written as DNA, the CDR3 is TGTGCCAGCAGAAGGACGACTATGAACACTGAAGCTTTCTTT.

The chain couples TRBV6-5 to TRBJ1-1; 8 nucleotides match TRBD1. The CDR3 sequence is 16 residues long. With V trimmed by 2 bases and J by 5 bases, 10 bases remained unmatched. Germline V CDR1 and CDR2: MNHEY, SVGAGI. The CDR3 here is CASSYEGQGSITEAFF. DNA of the CDR3: TGTGCCAGCAGTTACGAAGGACAGGGATCAATAACTGAAGCTTTCTTT.

This clone was counted only a few times. The chain carries TRBV7-9 and TRBJ2-7, with 13 bases matching TRBD2. Germline CDR1 and CDR2: SEHNR and FQNEAQ (reference sequence). The CDR3 has 15 amino acids. The V and J ends lost 4 bases and 4 bases, in that order; junction bases with no gene match: 4. CDR3 nucleotide sequence: TGTGCCAGCAGCTCCCCGACTAGCGGGGGGTACGAGCAGTACTTC. It translates to CASSSPTSGGYEQYF.